The clone carrying this T cell receptor (beta chain) appeared a few times. The sample comes from a study of patients and donors after allogeneic stem cell transplantation. V shed 0 bases and J shed 3 bases, with 9 bases lying between them. The germline CDR1 and CDR2 sequences are ENHRY and SYGVKD. This CDR3 has 15 amino acids. TCRdb ran MiXCR on the RT-PCR reads and lists one entry per CDR3 protein. This sample has about 110,000 distinct CDR3 sequences; 35% occur once, and the top ten carry 27%. The sequence derives from a human donor who was either an allogeneic HSCT recipient or a stem cell or donor lymphocyte infusion donor (not recorded which). It is not recorded whose cells these are; they may come from a transplant donor. Sequenced: blood, either unsorted or a sorted T cell fraction (not recorded which). The V and J genes are TRBV10-3 and TRBJ1-5, with no clear D. The DNA of the CDR3 is TGTGCCATCAGTGAGTCTTCGGGTACCAATCAGCCCCAGCATTTT. Protein product: CAISESSGTNQPQHF.